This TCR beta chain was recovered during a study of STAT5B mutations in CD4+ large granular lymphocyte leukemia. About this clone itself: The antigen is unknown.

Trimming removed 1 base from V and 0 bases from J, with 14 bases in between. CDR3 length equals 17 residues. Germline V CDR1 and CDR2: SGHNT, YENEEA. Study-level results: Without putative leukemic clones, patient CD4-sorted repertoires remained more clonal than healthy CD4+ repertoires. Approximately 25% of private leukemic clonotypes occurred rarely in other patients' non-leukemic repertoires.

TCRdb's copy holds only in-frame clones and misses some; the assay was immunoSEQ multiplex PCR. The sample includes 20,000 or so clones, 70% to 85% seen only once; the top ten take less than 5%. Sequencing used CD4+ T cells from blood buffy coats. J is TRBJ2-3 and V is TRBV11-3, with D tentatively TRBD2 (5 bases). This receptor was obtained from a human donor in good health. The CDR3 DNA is TGTGCCAGCAGCTTAGGAGGCGGGTCGGCTAGCACAGATACGCAGTATTTT. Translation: CASSLGGGSASTDTQYF.